The 7 T cell receptor beta chains given below trace back to one sample, sequenced in a study of T cell changes during pregnancy in multiple sclerosis. Profiling relied on immunoSEQ multiplex PCR, and the TCRdb table lists in-frame clones only, not all of them. The repertoire holds fewer than 60,000 clones, 91% seen once, with roughly 1.2% in the top ten. The starting material was peripheral blood, obtained after pregnancy. These receptors came from a female donor in good health, enrolled as a control in a pregnancy study.

This clone was counted between two and nine times. This chain links TRBV1 with TRBJ2-3; no check of the table's D call, TRBD2, against the DNA was made. TRBV1 is described as a pseudogene. The CDR3 runs to 15 residues. CDR3 DNA sequence: TGCACCAGCAGCCAAGGAAGGGACTGGACAGATACGCAGTATTTT. It is translated as CTSSQGRDWTDTQYF.

The chain links TRBV9 to TRBJ2-3; the D is unclear. Germline values: CDR1 SGDLS, CDR2 YYNGEE. CDR3 size: 14 residues. With 6 bases removed from V and 0 bases from J, the gap between germline ends came to 11 bases. The chain's CDR3 is CASNSLVSTDTQYF. Written as DNA, the CDR3 is TGTGCCAGCAACAGCCTCGTTAGCACAGATACGCAGTATTTT.

V usage is TRBV4-1 and J usage is TRBJ2-7; D perhaps matches TRBD2 (6 bases). Trimming removed 1 base at V and 3 bases at J, with 10 bases between. The CDR3 contains 14 residues. Germline loops: CDR1 MGHRA, CDR2 YSYEKL. The CDR3 region is CASSQGLVRYEQYF. In DNA form, the CDR3 reads TGCGCCAGCAGCCAAGGACTAGTCCGCTACGAGCAGTACTTC.

The chain combines TRBV11-2 with TRBJ1-1; 7 bases line up with TRBD1. V trimming: 8 bases; J trimming: 7 bases; junction bases outside the gene matches: 10. Germline V gives CDR1 SGHAT, CDR2 FQNNGV. The CDR3 runs to 13 residues. The CDR3 is CASQQGVMGEAFF. The CDR3 DNA reads TGTGCCAGCCAGCAGGGGGTTATGGGTGAAGCTTTCTTT.

The chain has TRBV27 and TRBJ2-3; TRBD1 is a possible D gene (5 bases). CDR1 is MNHEY, CDR2 SMNVEV, per germline (reference sequence). The CDR3 contains 14 residues. Trimming pared 3 bases from V and 2 bases from J, leaving 9 bases between. CDR3 region: CASSFPGYTDTQYF. CDR3 coding DNA: TGTGCCAGCAGTTTTCCAGGGTACACAGATACGCAGTATTTT.

The chain recombines TRBV5-6 with TRBJ1-2; tentative D call: TRBD1 (5 bases). The ends were cut back, 0 bases at V and 4 bases at J, with 16 bases in the middle. The germline gives CDR1 SGHDT, CDR2 YYEEEE. CDR3 length: 16 amino acids. The CDR3 is CASSLAPGRAGYGYTF. CDR3 DNA sequence: TGTGCCAGCAGCTTGGCCCCTGGCAGGGCAGGCTATGGCTACACCTTC.

V usage is TRBV7-2 and J usage is TRBJ1-1; D is undetermined. Germline assignment: CDR1 SGHTA and CDR2 FQGNSA. The CDR3 has 14 amino acids. V lost 5 bases and J 8 bases, leaving 18 bases between the germline ends. CDR3 region: CASSRGPPSGEAFF. The CDR3 DNA follows: TGTGCCAGCAGCCGCGGCCCGCCCAGCGGGGAAGCTTTCTTT.